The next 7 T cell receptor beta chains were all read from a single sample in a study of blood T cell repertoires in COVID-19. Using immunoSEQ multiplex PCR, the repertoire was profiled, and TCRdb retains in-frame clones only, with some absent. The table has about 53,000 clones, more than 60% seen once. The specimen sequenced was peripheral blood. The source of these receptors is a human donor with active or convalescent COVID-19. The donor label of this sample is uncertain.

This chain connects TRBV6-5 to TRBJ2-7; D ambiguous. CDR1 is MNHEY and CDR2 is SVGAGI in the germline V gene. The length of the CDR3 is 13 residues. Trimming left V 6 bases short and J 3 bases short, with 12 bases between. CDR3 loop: CASSLALGYEQYF. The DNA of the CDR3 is TGTGCCAGCAGCTTGGCCCTAGGCTACGAGCAGTACTTC.

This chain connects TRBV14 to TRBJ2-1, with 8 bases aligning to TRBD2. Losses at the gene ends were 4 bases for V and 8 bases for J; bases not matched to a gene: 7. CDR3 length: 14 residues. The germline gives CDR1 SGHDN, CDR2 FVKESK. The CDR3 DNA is TGTGCCAGCAGCCCTGGACTAGCTACGGATGAGCAGTTCTTC. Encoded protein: CASSPGLATDEQFF.

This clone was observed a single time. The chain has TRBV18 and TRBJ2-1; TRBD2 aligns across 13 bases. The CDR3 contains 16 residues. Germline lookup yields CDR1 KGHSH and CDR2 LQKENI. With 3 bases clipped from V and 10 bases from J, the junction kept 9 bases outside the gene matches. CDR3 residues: CASSPPGLAGEGEQFF. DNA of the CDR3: TGTGCCAGCTCACCGCCTGGACTAGCGGGAGAGGGGGAGCAGTTCTTC.

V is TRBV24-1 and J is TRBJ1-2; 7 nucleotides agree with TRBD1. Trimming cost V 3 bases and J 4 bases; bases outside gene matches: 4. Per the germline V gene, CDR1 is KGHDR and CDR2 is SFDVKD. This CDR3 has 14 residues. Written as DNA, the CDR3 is TGTGCCACCAGTGATGCCGGGACAGTCTATGGCTACACCTTC. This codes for CATSDAGTVYGYTF.

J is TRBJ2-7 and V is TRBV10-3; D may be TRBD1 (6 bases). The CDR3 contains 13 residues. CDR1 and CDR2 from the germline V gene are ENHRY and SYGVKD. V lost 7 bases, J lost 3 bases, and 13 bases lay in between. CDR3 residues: CAINRDTRYEQYF. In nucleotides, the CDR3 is TGTGCCATCAACCGGGACACCCGCTACGAGCAGTACTTC.

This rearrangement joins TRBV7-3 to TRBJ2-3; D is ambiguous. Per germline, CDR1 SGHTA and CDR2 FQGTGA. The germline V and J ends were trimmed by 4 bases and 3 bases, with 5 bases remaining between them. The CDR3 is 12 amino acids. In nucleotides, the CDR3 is TGTGCCAGCAGCTCTTCGACAGATACGCAGTATTTT. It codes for CASSSSTDTQYF.

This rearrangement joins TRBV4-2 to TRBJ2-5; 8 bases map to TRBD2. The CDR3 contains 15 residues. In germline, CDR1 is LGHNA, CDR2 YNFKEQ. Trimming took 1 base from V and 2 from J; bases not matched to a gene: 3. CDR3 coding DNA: TGTGCCAGCAGCCAAGCGTCTAGCGGGCAAGAGACCCAGTACTTC. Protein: CASSQASSGQETQYF.